The T cell receptor beta chain described here comes from a study of sequential checkpoint blockade in melanoma. Study in general: Maintenance nivolumab came after either treatment sequence.

Profiling relied on immunoSEQ multiplex PCR, and the TCRdb table lists in-frame clones only, not all of them. The table includes around 12,000 clones, about 71% detected once. Treatment of the sample: randomized to nivolumab then ipilimumab (arm A) or the reverse (arm B). DNA-damaging chemotherapy had not been given to any patient beforehand. From thawed PBMCs, live CD3+CD8+ cells negative for CD19 and CD56 were sorted. This CDR3 is 18 amino acids long. CDR1 MDHEN and CDR2 SYDVKM come from the germline V gene. V was cut by 2 bases and J by 1 base, with 20 bases left in between. This TCR derives from a human donor with melanoma. V and J are TRBV28 and TRBJ1-1; D is perhaps TRBD1 (6 bases). The starting material was CD8+ T cells sorted from blood (inferred from file names), obtained from a patient given nivolumab and ipilimumab in sequence. CDR3 DNA: TGTGCCAGCAGTTTACCGAGTGGCAGTGTCAGGGGGAACACTGAAGCTTTCTTT. Protein sequence: CASSLPSGSVRGNTEAFF.